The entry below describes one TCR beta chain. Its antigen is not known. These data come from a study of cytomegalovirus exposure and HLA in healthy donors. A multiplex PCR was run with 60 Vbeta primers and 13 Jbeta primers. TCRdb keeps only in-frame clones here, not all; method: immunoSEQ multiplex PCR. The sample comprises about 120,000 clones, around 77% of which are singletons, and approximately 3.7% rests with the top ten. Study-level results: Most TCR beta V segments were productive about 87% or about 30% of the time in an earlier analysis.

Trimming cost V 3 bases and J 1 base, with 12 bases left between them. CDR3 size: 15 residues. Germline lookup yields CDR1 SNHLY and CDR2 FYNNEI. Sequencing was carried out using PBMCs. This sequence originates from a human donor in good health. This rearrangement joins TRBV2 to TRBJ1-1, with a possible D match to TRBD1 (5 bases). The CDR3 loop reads CASSDAVGGNTEAFF. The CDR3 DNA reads TGTGCCAGCAGTGATGCCGTCGGGGGGAACACTGAAGCTTTCTTT.